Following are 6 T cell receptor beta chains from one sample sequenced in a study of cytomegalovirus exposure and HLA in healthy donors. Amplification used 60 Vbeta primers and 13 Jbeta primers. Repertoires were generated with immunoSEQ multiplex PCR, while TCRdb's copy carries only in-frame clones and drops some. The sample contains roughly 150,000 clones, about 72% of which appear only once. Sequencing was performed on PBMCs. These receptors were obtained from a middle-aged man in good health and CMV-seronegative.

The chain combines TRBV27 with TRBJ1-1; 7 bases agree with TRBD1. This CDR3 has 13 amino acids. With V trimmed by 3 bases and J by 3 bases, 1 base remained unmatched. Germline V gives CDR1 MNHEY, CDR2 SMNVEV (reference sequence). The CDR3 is CASSFQGDTEAFF. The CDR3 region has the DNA TGTGCCAGCAGTTTTCAGGGGGACACTGAAGCTTTCTTT.

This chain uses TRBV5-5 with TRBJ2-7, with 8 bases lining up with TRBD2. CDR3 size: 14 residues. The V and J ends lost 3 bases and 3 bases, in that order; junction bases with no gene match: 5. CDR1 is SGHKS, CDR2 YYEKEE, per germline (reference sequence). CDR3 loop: CASSSPGLVYEQYF. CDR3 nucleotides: TGTGCCAGCAGCTCACCGGGACTAGTCTACGAGCAGTACTTC. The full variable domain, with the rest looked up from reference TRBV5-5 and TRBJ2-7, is DAGVTQSPTHLIKTRGQQVTLRCSPISGHKSVSWYQQVLGQGPQFIFQYYEKEERGRGNFPDRFSARQFPNYSSELNVNALLLGDSALYLCASSSPGLVYEQYFGPGTRLTVT.

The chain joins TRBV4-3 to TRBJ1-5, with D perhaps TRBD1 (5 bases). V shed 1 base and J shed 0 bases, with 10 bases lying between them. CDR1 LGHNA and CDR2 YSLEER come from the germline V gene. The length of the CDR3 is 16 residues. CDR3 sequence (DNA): TGCGCCAGCAGCCAAGGGAGGGGCGCTAGCAATCAGCCCCAGCATTTT. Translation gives CASSQGRGASNQPQHF.

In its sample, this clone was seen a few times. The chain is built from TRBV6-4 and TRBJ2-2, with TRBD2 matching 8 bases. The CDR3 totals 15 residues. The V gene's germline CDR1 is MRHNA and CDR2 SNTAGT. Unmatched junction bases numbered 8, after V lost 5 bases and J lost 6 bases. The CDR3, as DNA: TGTGCCAGCAGTTCGGGGGGGCTAGCCGCCGGGGAGCTGTTTTTT. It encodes CASSSGGLAAGELFF.

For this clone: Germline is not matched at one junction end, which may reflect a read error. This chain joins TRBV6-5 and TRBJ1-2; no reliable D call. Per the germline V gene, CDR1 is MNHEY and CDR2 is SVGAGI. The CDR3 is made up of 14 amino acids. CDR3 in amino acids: CASRTRISPRYYPF. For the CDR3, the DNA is TGTGCCAGCAGGACCCGAATAAGCCCCCGGTACTACCCCTTC.

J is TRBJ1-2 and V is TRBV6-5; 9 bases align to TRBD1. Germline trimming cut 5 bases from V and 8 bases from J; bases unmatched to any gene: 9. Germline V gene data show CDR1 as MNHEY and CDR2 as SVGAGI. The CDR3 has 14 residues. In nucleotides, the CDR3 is TGTGCCAGCAGTCGAGATACAGGGGGCGGGGGCTACACCTTC. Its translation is CASSRDTGGGGYTF.